This TCR beta chain is drawn from a study of blood T cell repertoires in COVID-19. Across the whole study: Italy, Spain and the United States were the sources of the convalescent and acute COVID-19 samples. PBMCs, B-cell-depleted T cells, or T cells provided the cDNA or gDNA that made up the material.

V lost 0 bases and J 3 bases, leaving 9 bases between the germline ends. The germline CDR1 and CDR2 sequences are LNHNV and YYDKDF (reference sequence). CDR3 length equals 14 residues. Per the authors' pipeline: Using reference gene primer amplification, nucleated cell counts were estimated. Data came from immunoSEQ multiplex PCR; TCRdb stores just in-frame clones and leaves some out. V, J and clone size are those of that table, while D and trimming were read from the DNA. The sample has 150,000 to 200,000 clones, approximately 95% seen once. Sequenced input: peripheral blood. This chain uses TRBV15 with TRBJ2-7, with D unclear. This clonotype was sampled from a woman aged 45-65 years with acute or convalescent COVID-19. CDR3 nucleotides: TGTGCCACCAGCAGAGATCTGTACAGCTACGAGCAGTACTTC. This gives the protein CATSRDLYSYEQYF.